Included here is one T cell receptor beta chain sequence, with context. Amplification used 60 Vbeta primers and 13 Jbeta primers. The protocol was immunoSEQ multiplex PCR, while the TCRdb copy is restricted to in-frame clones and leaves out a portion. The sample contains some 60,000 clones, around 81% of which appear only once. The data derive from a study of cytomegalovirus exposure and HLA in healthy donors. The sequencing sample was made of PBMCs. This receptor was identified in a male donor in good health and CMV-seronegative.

The CDR3 coding sequence is TGTGCCAGCAGTCTGGGGGCGGGCGACTCCATCTATGGCTACACCTTC. Protein sequence: CASSLGAGDSIYGYTF. The chain recombines TRBV5-4 with TRBJ1-2; D perhaps matches TRBD1 (6 bases). The CDR3 totals 16 residues. In germline, CDR1 is SGHNT, CDR2 YYREEE (reference sequence). V lost 5 bases and J 4 bases, leaving 21 bases between the germline ends.